This record concerns one T cell receptor beta chain sequence. Antigen unknown. The germline V and J ends were trimmed by 2 bases and 6 bases, with 11 bases remaining between them. CDR3 length: 13 residues. Germline loops: CDR1 GTSNPN, CDR2 SVGIG (reference sequence). The assay was immunoSEQ multiplex PCR, and TCRdb's table has in-frame clones only and misses some. The sample carries 150,000 to 200,000 clones, around 90% recorded once. The source of the sample is a study of T cell responses to AZD1222 COVID-19 vaccine. The wider study: Pooled in the analysis were second doses at about 4 or about 12 weeks.

Findings of the study overall: CD4 TCRs covered the whole spike, strongest at regions 160-218 and 743-854. The donor cohort was predominantly white British with a female majority, and clonal diversity may have been underestimated. Increases in Spike-specific TCR breadth and depth were seen after two AZD1222 doses.

The genes are TRBV30 and TRBJ1-5; D gene ambiguous. This TCR derives from an adult in good health. Sequences were derived from peripheral blood, sampled on day 0 of AZD1222 vaccination. CDR3: CAWSTRLGQPQHF. The CDR3 DNA is TGTGCCTGGAGTACCCGGTTAGGTCAGCCCCAGCATTTT.